This T cell receptor (beta chain) derives from a study of cytomegalovirus exposure and HLA in healthy donors (dated by TCRdb to 2016 to 2017). A note on the overall study: An earlier analysis of 587 of the donors reported under 300 Gb of sequence data and about 120 million unique TCR beta sequences obtained from some 170 million T cells. Genome-wide SNP genotypes for about 55% of the 666 donors were used in a later genetic analysis, which treated that subset as a discovery cohort. Typing coverage varied by locus: about 620-630 donors for A, B, C, DRB1 and DQB1; some 520 for DQA1; nearly 610 for DPA1; approximately 490 for DPB1. Four to six DR-DQ haplotypes were handled as single units for association and clustering, since linkage in the cohort was strong. A later analysis re-examined previously published TCR beta repertoires from several hundred donors and added high-resolution HLA genotyping to investigate patterns of TCR occurrence. The genetic ancestry cluster associated with self-reported Caucasian donors included approximately 85% of the roughly 410 genotyped donors. All discovery cohort repertoires had been generated using a single sequencing platform. In an earlier analysis of around 540 of the donors, high-throughput TCR beta sequencing was used to judge whether each TCR beta V gene segment behaved as functional or pseudogenic. The study aimed to test whether cataloging public T cell receptors could reveal signatures of past pathogen exposure. About 330 gigabases of sequencing data and about 92 million unique TCR sequences made up an early release that covered about 640 HLA-typed donors. Rather than using new phenotypic data, the later analysis identified candidate immune exposures from TCR beta sequences and from how often those sequences occurred across donors. Donor age, sex, ethnicity and CMV serostatus were collected together with the repertoire data. Among some 400 genotyped donors of the cohort, an average of approximately 200,000 unique TCR beta nucleotide sequences was sequenced per donor, of which about 18% were non-productive. To predict cytomegalovirus infection status, the study combined high-throughput TCR immunosequencing, statistical association of individual TCRs with disease status, and machine learning. Class I and class II HLA loci were covered by the typing at four-digit resolution. The study profiled the T cell repertoires of 550 to 700 subjects by immunosequencing and related them to cytomegalovirus serostatus. Along with the approximately 700-subject first cohort, a separate validation cohort of more than 90 different subjects was used.

The library was produced with the immunoSEQ multiplex PCR assay. For the multiplex PCR, a mixture combining 60 forward primers for TCR Vbeta segments and 13 reverse primers for TCR Jbeta segments was used. Amplification of the CDR3 region of rearranged TCR beta genes was performed with a multiplex PCR assay on genomic DNA. On the Illumina HiSeq System, the amplified TCR beta libraries were sequenced as 87-base-pair reads. The authors' pipeline ran thus. A later analysis counted tens of millions of unique TCR beta chains across the 666 repertoires, and some 11 million of these chains were shared by at least two donors. Raw reads were error-corrected and collapsed into unique sequences with a nearest-neighbor algorithm that merged closely related sequences to remove PCR and sequencing errors. Alignment of CDR3 sequences to IMGT reference sequences was used to assign V, D and J gene segments. Each retained sequence needed at least a six-nucleotide match to both a V gene segment and a J gene segment. A rearrangement counted as productive if the CDR3 had no stop codons and remained in frame with V and J, and every other rearrangement counted as non-productive. Following IMGT convention, CDR3 was defined as the stretch from the second conserved V-encoded cysteine to the conserved J-encoded phenylalanine. Sequences without an unambiguous match to a single V gene segment were excluded from the earlier analysis of 450 to 750 of the donors. An earlier analysis of a few hundred of the donors classified V segments as functional when productive rearrangements were above 56.7% and as segregating when the standard deviation between donors was above 5%. A statistical classification framework was built for diagnosing cytomegalovirus status from the catalog of TCR beta chain sequences. In a later analysis, V and J genes were assigned by comparing TCR nucleotide sequences against IMGT/GENE-DB human TR gene sequences. In a later analysis, CDR3 sequences and most-parsimonious VDJ recombination scenarios were assigned using the TCRdist pipeline. In a later analysis, each TCR beta chain was defined by its CDR3 amino acid sequence together with its V-gene family, and reads without a unique V-gene family were excluded. As a way to deal with suspected cross-contamination and a sequencing artifact, a later analysis dropped 450 to 600 nucleotide sequences that were highly shared and had low generation probability. In a later analysis, a clonal expansion index for each public chain was calculated from normalized within-repertoire ranks of inferred template counts. Generation probabilities in a later analysis came from a VDJ recombination model fitted to out-of-frame rearrangements, and those results were checked against IGoR. Hypergeometric tests were used in a later analysis to score TCR-TCR, TCR-HLA and TCR-CMV co-occurrence, with a repertoire-size bias correction applied to the TCR pairs. To estimate false discovery rates, a later analysis permuted the HLA or CMV assignments 20 times. In a later analysis, co-occurring TCRs were grouped using DBSCAN, with TCRdist sequence similarity added in when clustering inside HLA-allele-positive subsets. For co-occurrence clustering, repertoires with fewer than 30,000 or more than 120,000 public chains were excluded, along with several repertoires with anomalous nucleotide sharing. TCRdb holds this immuneACCESS table with in-frame rearrangements only. Some clones are missing; in checked studies, unresolved V genes explain under half, and the rest has no known cause. Clone size and the V and J calls come from that table; the DNA yielded D and trimming. The sample table records about 150,000 clones; over 65% of these occur just once. In total, the top ten clones hold 4% of the sample.

General study outcomes and caveats: When HLA alleles, especially DR and DQ, strongly co-occurred, attributing TCR associations to individual alleles was difficult. Most TCR sequences were seen in very few donors, while some public TCRs were found in many individuals. Roughly 17 rarely observed V segments, including chromosome 9 orphons, were excluded from the earlier analysis of approximately 500 of the donors because counts were too low. The classifier was reported to diagnose cytomegalovirus status with high specificity and sensitivity in both the original and validation cohorts. Several of the top co-occurrence clusters appeared to be linked to parvovirus B19, influenza, CMV and Epstein-Barr virus, according to a later analysis. The only immune exposure information available for the cohort was CMV serostatus. A total of about 150 TCR beta chains were listed by the study as associated with cytomegalovirus. A cluster of highly shared sequence variants was judged likely to represent a technical artifact of the sequencing pipeline. Correlated functional status among segregating V segments might be attributable to linkage disequilibrium, but an unknown experimental factor could not be ruled out. In an earlier analysis of around 500 of the donors, most TCR beta V segments appeared in productive rearrangements about 87% or about 30% of the time, broadly matching IMGT annotations. Because HLA typing was missing for some donors at each locus, association tests included only the typed subset. Some IMGT-functional V segments, including TRBV6-2 and TRBV6-3, could not be distinguished by the 87-base-pair reads and were therefore excluded. This cohort had only TCR beta chains sequenced, and the lack of alpha or paired-chain data limited which features could be detected. A few of the identified cytomegalovirus-associated TCR beta chains were confirmed in vitro to be specific for cytomegalovirus antigens. A further reported finding was that TCR beta sequences accurately predicted the HLA-A and HLA-B alleles for most subjects in the first cohort. V-gene and J-gene trimming of TCR beta chains was associated with a missense DCLRE1C variant in a later genetic analysis, and the association was replicated in an independent cohort. A later genetic analysis reported fewer N-insertions in productive TCRs among donors in an Asian-associated ancestry cluster than the roughly 720-donor mean. In a later analysis, HLA-associated TCR beta chains showed more clonal expansion and lower generation probabilities than non-associated chains that were equally common. Roughly uniform sequencing depth across donors was assumed in presence/absence analyses, although this assumption may not hold. At a false discovery rate of 0.05, a later analysis linked under 20,000 TCR beta sequences to specific HLA alleles. In a later analysis, TCR association rates were found to vary across HLA loci, with the most associated TCRs seen for DRB1 alleles and the fewest for HLA-C alleles. It was suggested by the authors that the approach could potentially be generalized to other disease states and immunological phenotypes. Most CMV-associated TCR beta chains appeared to be HLA-restricted in a later analysis, and the HLA associations seemed to be driven largely by CMV exposure.

Turning to this clone: No antigen is known for it. No quality values exist for individual bases; no much larger clone is one base distant.

The cohort comprised 710 or so healthy bone marrow donors. All cohort members were sampled while nominally healthy, although unrecorded immune exposures were likely present. The donor tested CMV seronegative and was one of the 352 seronegative cohort members. Every donor gave a peripheral blood sample, and the peripheral blood mononuclear cells from that sample were used for TCR beta sequencing. The Qiagen DNeasy Blood Extraction Kit was used to extract genomic DNA from the blood cell samples. The junction shows trimming of 2 bases on V and 5 bases on J, plus 15 bases between the germline ends. Based on the germline V gene, the CDR1 and CDR2 sequences are SGHTA and FQGNSA. The CDR3 contains 15 residues, cysteine and phenylalanine counted. The retained sequence is limited to the CDR3, 45 bases, with the frame set at the first base.

The chain is made from TRBV7-2 and TRBJ2-5; a tentative D call is TRBD1 (7 bases match). What was sequenced was PBMCs. The sequence was obtained from a woman aged 35 to 49 in good health and CMV-seronegative. The CDR3 region has the sequence CASSLSGGSIETQYF. The nucleotide sequence reads as follows: TGTGCCAGCAGCTTATCAGGGGGGTCGATTGAGACCCAGTACTTC.